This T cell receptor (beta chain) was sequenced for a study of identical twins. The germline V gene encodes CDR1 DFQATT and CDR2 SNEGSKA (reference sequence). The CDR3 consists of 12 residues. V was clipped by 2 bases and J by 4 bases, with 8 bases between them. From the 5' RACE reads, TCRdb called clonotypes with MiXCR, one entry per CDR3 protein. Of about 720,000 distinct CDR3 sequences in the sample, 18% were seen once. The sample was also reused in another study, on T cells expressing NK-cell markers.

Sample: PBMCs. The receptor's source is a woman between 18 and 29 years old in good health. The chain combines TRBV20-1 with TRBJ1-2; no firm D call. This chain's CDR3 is CSARQEAYGYTF. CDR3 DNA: TGCAGTGCTAGACAGGAAGCCTATGGCTACACCTTC.